This T cell receptor (beta chain) came from a study of T cells in localized non-small cell lung cancer. Whole-study findings and limits: Clonality of T cells reached its maximum in uninvolved adjacent lung, surpassing tumor.

A remark on this clone: Its antigen is not identified.

Germline V gene data show CDR1 as MNHEY and CDR2 as SMNVEV (reference sequence). This CDR3 comprises 16 residues. Between the trimmed V and J ends, which lost 3 bases and 14 bases, there was a span of 23 bases. TCRdb keeps only in-frame clones here, not all; method: immunoSEQ multiplex PCR. The repertoire includes roughly 48,000 clones, around three quarters of them detected once, and roughly 17% sits in the top ten. V usage is TRBV27 and J usage is TRBJ1-6; possibly TRBD1 for D (6 bases). The receptor comes from a man aged 40 to 70 with stage I squamous cell lung carcinoma. The material sequenced was peripheral blood, taken before any cancer treatment. In nucleotides, the CDR3 is TGTGCCAGCAGTTTGACCTCGGGACAAGATATAACGGCCCTCCACTTT. Translation gives CASSLTSGQDITALHF.